Listed below are T cell receptor beta chains from one sample, sequenced in a study of blood T cell repertoires in COVID-19. Sequenced by immunoSEQ multiplex PCR; TCRdb stores in-frame clones only, minus some. The profile shows around 440,000 clones, approximately 88% of them singletons. The material sequenced was peripheral blood. These receptors were obtained from a woman in her forties or fifties with COVID-19, enrolled during active disease. The CDR3 runs from the conserved cysteine through the conserved F or W. Fields, in order: D gene, V gene, clone size, CDR3 length, J gene, CDR3 DNA, CDR3 protein. A D gene is named only where the DNA matches it firmly. Size values are once, few and many counts, or a class for expanded clones, and some rows have none.

TRBD1	TRBV11-3	-	14	TRBJ1-1	TGTGCCAGCAGCCCCGGGACAGGGGAGCGGGAAGCTTTCTTT	CASSPGTGEREAFF
-	TRBV5-6	-	13	TRBJ1-1	TGTGCCAGCAGCGCCGAGCTGAACACTGAAGCTTTCTTT	CASSAELNTEAFF
-	TRBV15	-	16	TRBJ1-2	TGTGCCACCAGCAGAGGACAGCCTCAAGCGGGCTATGGCTACACCTTC	CATSRGQPQAGYGYTF
TRBD1	TRBV28	few	14	TRBJ2-5	TGTGCCAGCAGCCCCGACAGGGTCCAAGAGACCCAGTACTTC	CASSPDRVQETQYF
-	TRBV11-2	-	14	TRBJ2-2	TGTGCCAGCAGTCCCACAGGGCTCACCGGGGAGCTGTTTTTT	CASSPTGLTGELFF
-	TRBV28	-	15	TRBJ1-2	TGTGCCAGCAGTAGCTGGCCAGGGGCCTTCTATGGCTACACCTTC	CASSSWPGAFYGYTF
-	TRBV4-1	-	19	TRBJ2-3	TGCGCCAGCAGCCAAGGGGGGCGGGGGCTCAGGATGGGCACAGATACGCAGTATTTT	CASSQGGRGLRMGTDTQYF
-	TRBV19	-	15	TRBJ2-1	TGTGCCAGTACATATACGGGGGATTCCTACAATGAGCAGTTCTTC	CASTYTGDSYNEQFF
-	TRBV6-5	few	14	TRBJ1-3	TGTGCCAGCTTCTCCTTGGGGCCTGGAAACACCATATATTTT	CASFSLGPGNTIYF
TRBD2	TRBV19	-	15	TRBJ2-3	TGTGCCAGTAGTTTTACTAGCGGGGGGAAGGATACGCAGTATTTT	CASSFTSGGKDTQYF
TRBD1	TRBV30	few	15	TRBJ1-3	TGTGCCTGGAGGGCTACAGGGGGCAGGAGAAACACCATATATTTT	CAWRATGGRRNTIYF
TRBD1	TRBV30	-	13	TRBJ1-3	TGTGCCTGGCACAGGGGGCTTGGAAACACCATATATTTT	CAWHRGLGNTIYF